This TCR beta chain comes out of a study of beta chain features in type 1 diabetes. The CDR3 contains 14 residues. V shed 9 bases and J 0 bases; nucleotides not matched to a gene: 4. Germline values: CDR1 SGHRS, CDR2 YFSETQ. Every bit of the isolated RNA underwent reverse transcription, so sequencing read expressed TCRB transcripts. Assay: immunoSEQ multiplex PCR; the TCRdb copy retains only in-frame clones and omits some. The data show 600,000 to 750,000 clones, around 11% seen once. Findings and caveats of the study: Shortening of TCRB CDR3s, moderate but significant, appeared in all four CD4+ subsets of Type 1 diabetes patients.

Details on this clone: Its cognate antigen is unknown.

The sequence came from a man aged 25-45 years with type 1 diabetes. The genes are TRBV5-1 and TRBJ2-2, with TRBD1 matching over 8 bases. Source material: naive CD4+ T cells from blood. The CDR3 DNA reads TGCGCCACCACGGACAGGGCGAACACCGGGGAGCTGTTTTTT. Protein sequence: CATTDRANTGELFF.